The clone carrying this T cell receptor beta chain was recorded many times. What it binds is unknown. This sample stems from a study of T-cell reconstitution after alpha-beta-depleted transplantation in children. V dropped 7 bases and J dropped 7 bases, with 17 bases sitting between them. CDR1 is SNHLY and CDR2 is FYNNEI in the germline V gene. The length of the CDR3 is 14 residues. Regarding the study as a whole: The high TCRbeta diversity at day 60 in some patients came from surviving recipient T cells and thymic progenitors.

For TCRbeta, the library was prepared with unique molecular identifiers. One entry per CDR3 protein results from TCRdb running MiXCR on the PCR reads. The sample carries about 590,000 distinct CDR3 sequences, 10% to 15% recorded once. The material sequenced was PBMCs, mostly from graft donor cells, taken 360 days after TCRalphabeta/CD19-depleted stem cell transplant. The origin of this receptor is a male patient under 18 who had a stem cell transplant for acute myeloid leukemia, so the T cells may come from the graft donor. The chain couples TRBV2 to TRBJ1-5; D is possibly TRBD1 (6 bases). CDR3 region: CASKTDRSGQPQHF. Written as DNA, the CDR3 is TGTGCCAGCAAAACTGACAGGTCAGGGCAGCCCCAGCATTTT. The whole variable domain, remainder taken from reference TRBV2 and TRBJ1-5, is EPEVTQTPSHQVTQMGQEVILRCVPISNHLYFYWYRQILGQKVEFLVSFYNNEISEKSEIFDDQFSVERPDGSNFTLKIRSTKLEDSAMYFCASKTDRSGQPQHFGDGTRLSIL.